The 23 T cell receptor beta chains below all came from one sample that was sequenced in a study of blood T cell repertoires in COVID-19. Sequenced by immunoSEQ multiplex PCR; TCRdb stores in-frame clones only, minus some. The sample has some 450,000 clones; approximately 90% are singletons. The sequencing input was peripheral blood. The origin of the receptors is a man between 18 and 29 years old with COVID-19, enrolled during active disease.

V gene TRBV6-6 combines with J gene TRBJ2-1, with D possibly being TRBD1 (5 bases). Trimming shortened V by 5 bases and J by 3 bases, and 8 bases separated the two germline ends. Germline lookup yields CDR1 MNHNY and CDR2 SVGAGI (reference sequence). The CDR3 is made up of 13 amino acids. The CDR3 nucleotides are TGTGCCAGCAGTCTCGACAGCTACAATGAGCAGTTCTTC. Its translation: CASSLDSYNEQFF.

The chain couples TRBV10-3 to TRBJ2-5; 11 nucleotides align to TRBD1. The germline gives CDR1 ENHRY, CDR2 SYGVKD. This CDR3 is built from 13 residues. J was trimmed by 5 bases and V by 6 bases; bases with no gene match: 2. In DNA, the CDR3 is TGTGCCATCAGCCGGGACAGGGGGGAGACCCAGTACTTC. Amino acids: CAISRDRGETQYF.

Here the CDR3 reads CASSEQQVFYGYTF. The CDR3 DNA follows: TGTGCCAGCAGTGAACAACAGGTTTTCTATGGCTACACCTTC. The genes are TRBV6-1 and TRBJ1-2, with a tentative D call TRBD1 (5 bases). Germline assignment: CDR1 MNHNS and CDR2 SASEGT. Trimming cost V 2 bases and J 4 bases, with 11 bases left between them. The CDR3 is 14 amino acids.

The genes are TRBV6-1 and TRBJ1-3; 10 bases are a match to TRBD1. Trimming removed 3 bases from V and 4 bases from J; junction bases left unmatched: 3. The CDR3 loop spans 15 amino acids. Germline V gives CDR1 MNHNS, CDR2 SASEGT. CDR3 residues: CASSDDRGQGNTIYF. CDR3 nucleotides: TGTGCCAGCAGTGACGACAGGGGGCAAGGAAACACCATATATTTT.

This chain uses TRBV7-9 with TRBJ1-1, with unresolved D. Germline V gene sequence: CDR1 SEHNR, CDR2 FQNEAQ (reference sequence). Trimming pared 1 base from V and 6 bases from J, leaving 9 bases between. This CDR3 has 13 residues. CDR3 amino acids: CASSLGAPAEAFF. The CDR3 DNA reads as TGTGCCAGCAGCTTAGGGGCCCCGGCTGAAGCTTTCTTT.

This clone came up a few times. The chain has TRBV30 and TRBJ2-1, with TRBD2 matching 11 bases. Trimming removed 4 bases from V and 4 bases from J; junction bases left unmatched: 3. Germline values: CDR1 GTSNPN, CDR2 SVGIG (reference sequence). The CDR3 covers 14 residues. CDR3 nucleotide sequence: TGTGCCTGGAACCTAGCGGGAGGTTACAATGAGCAGTTCTTC. Residues: CAWNLAGGYNEQFF.

This clone has at least ten counts. V gene TRBV6-5 combines with J gene TRBJ1-1; 7 nucleotides align to TRBD1. The germline CDR1 and CDR2 sequences are MNHEY and SVGAGI. This CDR3 contains 13 residues. J lost 4 bases, V lost 7 bases, and 6 bases had no gene match. CDR3 bases: TGTGCCAGCACTCAGGGGGACGCCACTGAAGCTTTCTTT. This encodes CASTQGDATEAFF.

The gene calls are TRBV2 and TRBJ1-4, with 8 nucleotides matching TRBD1. Germline V gene data show CDR1 as SNHLY and CDR2 as FYNNEI. The CDR3 covers 16 residues. V shed 3 bases and J 8 bases; nucleotides not matched to a gene: 11. The CDR3 bases are TGTGCCAGCAGTGAGGGCAGGGGGCCAGAGGCGGAAAAACTGTTTTTT. Translating it yields CASSEGRGPEAEKLFF.

The chain has TRBV19 and TRBJ2-2; TRBD1 agrees at 8 bases. V was pared by 5 bases and J by 4 bases, with 6 bases of the junction left unmatched. Germline values: CDR1 LNHDA, CDR2 SQIVND (reference sequence). This CDR3 is built from 15 residues. Written as DNA, the CDR3 is TGTGCCAGTAGTCCCTGGACAGGGATCACCGGGGAGCTGTTTTTT. Its protein product is CASSPWTGITGELFF.

This clone was picked up one time. The V gene is TRBV6-5, the J gene TRBJ2-7, with D possibly matching TRBD2 (5 bases). The germline V gene has CDR1 MNHEY and CDR2 SVGAGI. The CDR3 extends over 15 amino acids. The ends were cut back, 7 bases at V and 7 bases at J, with 23 bases in the middle. CDR3 amino acids: CASNPGRGSIREQYF. The CDR3 coding sequence is TGTGCCAGCAACCCCGGACGCGGGTCTATACGAGAGCAGTACTTC.

The chain combines TRBV30 with TRBJ1-3; 9 bases are shared with TRBD1. V was pared by 4 bases and J by 7 bases, with 20 bases of the junction left unmatched. The length of the CDR3 is 18 residues. The germline V gene has CDR1 GTSNPN and CDR2 SVGIG (reference sequence). For the CDR3, the DNA is TGTGCCTGGATTTTACCGGGACAGGGAACTTTTTTCGGGAACACCATATATTTT. Translated: CAWILPGQGTFFGNTIYF.

This clone has a handful of counts. Here the CDR3 reads CASSIVRTVSYNEQFF. Here the CDR3 DNA reads TGTGCCAGTAGTATAGTCCGGACAGTCTCCTACAATGAGCAGTTCTTC. This chain links TRBV19 with TRBJ2-1; maybe TRBD1 (6 bases). Germline CDR1 LNHDA, CDR2 SQIVND (reference sequence). CDR3 size: 16 residues. Trimming cost V 1 base and J 0 bases, with 10 bases left between them.

Comments on this clone: Other nucleotide sequences in the sample specify the same CDR3. The V call is TRBV19, the J call TRBJ2-5, with 8 positions matching TRBD1. Germline CDR1 and CDR2: LNHDA and SQIVND (reference sequence). The V and J ends lost 6 bases and 5 bases, in that order; junction bases with no gene match: 5. The CDR3 consists of 13 residues. DNA for the CDR3: TGTGCCAGTAGCTTGGACAGGGAGGAGACCCAGTACTTC. Translated, it gives CASSLDREETQYF.

The CDR3 DNA reads TGTGCCACCAGTGACCATCAGGACAGGGAAAAGCAGTATTTT. As protein: CATSDHQDREKQYF. This chain connects TRBV24-1 to TRBJ2-3, with 8 bases fitting TRBD1. Trimming at V came to 4 bases and at J to 11 bases, leaving 10 bases not matched to a gene. Germline V gene lookup returns CDR1 KGHDR and CDR2 SFDVKD. The CDR3 runs 14 residues.

The rearrangement links TRBV6-5 to TRBJ2-2; TRBD1 is a possible D gene (6 bases). V was clipped by 1 base and J by 0 bases, with 6 bases between them. Germline lookup yields CDR1 MNHEY and CDR2 SVGAGI. The CDR3 has 15 amino acids. CDR3 sequence reads: CASSYWTANTGELFF. CDR3 nucleotides: TGTGCCAGCAGTTACTGGACAGCGAACACCGGGGAGCTGTTTTTT.

The V gene is TRBV2, the J gene TRBJ2-7; 7 bases map to TRBD2. The CDR3 spans 13 residues. CDR1 is SNHLY and CDR2 is FYNNEI in the germline V gene. V lost 4 bases to trimming and J lost 3 bases; unmatched junction nucleotides: 3. The CDR3 loop reads CASSGEGGYEQYF. The CDR3 DNA is TGTGCCAGCAGTGGGGAGGGTGGCTACGAGCAGTACTTC.

The chain carries TRBV5-4 and TRBJ2-7, with 12 bases fitting TRBD2. Germline loops: CDR1 SGHNT, CDR2 YYREEE (reference sequence). The CDR3 is made up of 15 amino acids. With 4 bases clipped from V and 6 bases from J, the junction kept 8 bases outside the gene matches. For the CDR3, the DNA is TGTGCCAGCAGCGCGACTAGCGGGAGCATTGTCGAGCAGTACTTC. This gives the protein CASSATSGSIVEQYF.

A single count supports this clone. This chain connects TRBV4-1 to TRBJ1-6, with D uncertain. The CDR3 has 14 residues. Germline assignment: CDR1 MGHRA and CDR2 YSYEKL. V was trimmed by 3 bases and J by 10 bases, leaving 13 bases between them. The DNA of the CDR3 is TGCGCCAGCAGCCAGGGCAGAGACATATCACCCCTCCACTTT. Translated, it gives CASSQGRDISPLHF.

V usage is TRBV6-5 and J usage is TRBJ1-1; D possibly corresponds to TRBD1 (5 bases). The CDR3 runs to 14 residues. In germline, CDR1 is MNHEY, CDR2 SVGAGI. The V and J ends lost 4 bases and 1 base respectively, with 10 bases between them. The CDR3 DNA is TGTGCCAGCAGTTTACATCAGGGGAACACTGAAGCTTTCTTT. This codes for CASSLHQGNTEAFF.

The count of this clone is one. This rearrangement joins TRBV3-1 (or the pseudogene TRBV3-2) to TRBJ2-7; 11 nucleotides match TRBD1. The CDR3 length is 15 residues. Per the germline V gene, CDR1 is LGHDT and CDR2 is YNNKEL (reference sequence). J lost 3 bases, V lost 4 bases, and 5 bases had no gene match. CDR3 region: CASSLGTGGGYEQYF. The CDR3 nucleotides are TGTGCCAGCAGCCTGGGGACAGGGGGTGGCTACGAGCAGTACTTC.

J is TRBJ2-1 and V is TRBV2; 10 bases agree with TRBD1. Germline V lookup: CDR1 SNHLY, CDR2 FYNNEI. The CDR3 totals 14 residues. With V trimmed by 7 bases and J by 7 bases, 7 bases remained unmatched. CDR3 nucleotides: TGTGCCAGCACCGGGACAGGGGACGGGAATGAGCAGTTCTTC. Translating gives CASTGTGDGNEQFF.

This chain links TRBV18 with TRBJ2-5; perhaps TRBD1 as D (6 bases). With 4 bases removed from V and 0 bases from J, the gap between germline ends came to 21 bases. CDR1 is KGHSH, CDR2 LQKENI, per germline. The CDR3 covers 18 residues. CDR3 bases: TGTGCCAGCTCACGGGACCGCCGGGACACCCTGTACCAAGAGACCCAGTACTTC. It encodes CASSRDRRDTLYQETQYF. Drawing the rest from reference TRBV18 and TRBJ2-5, the complete variable domain is NAGVMQNPRHLVRRRGQEARLRCSPMKGHSHVYWYRQLPEEGLKFMVYLQKENIIDESGMPKERFSAEFPKEGPSILRIQQVVRGDSAAYFCASSRDRRDTLYQETQYFGPGTRLLVL.

This chain links TRBV28 with TRBJ1-5; D not resolved. Trimming took 3 bases from V and 8 from J, leaving 11 bases between them. The CDR3 contains 13 residues. Looked up from germline, CDR1 is MDHEN and CDR2 is SYDVKM. The CDR3 here is CASSFDALEPQHF. For the CDR3, the DNA is TGTGCCAGCAGTTTCGACGCCCTAGAGCCCCAGCATTTT.